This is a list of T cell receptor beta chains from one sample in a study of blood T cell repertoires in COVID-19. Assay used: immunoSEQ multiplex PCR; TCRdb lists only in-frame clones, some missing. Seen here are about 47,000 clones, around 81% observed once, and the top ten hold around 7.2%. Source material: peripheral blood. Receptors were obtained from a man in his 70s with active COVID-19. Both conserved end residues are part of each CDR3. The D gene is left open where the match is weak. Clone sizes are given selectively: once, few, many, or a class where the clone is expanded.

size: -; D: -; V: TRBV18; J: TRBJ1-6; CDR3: CASSPPDAGRGSPLHF; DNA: TGTGCCAGCTCACCGCCCGATGCAGGGCGGGGATCACCCCTCCACTTT
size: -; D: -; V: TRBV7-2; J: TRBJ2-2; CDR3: CASSSLGGSYTGELFF; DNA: TGTGCCAGCAGCTCGCTGGGGGGTTCGTACACCGGGGAGCTGTTTTTT
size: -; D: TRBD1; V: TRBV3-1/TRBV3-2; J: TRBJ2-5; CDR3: CASSQGRQGTETQYF; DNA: TGTGCCAGCAGCCAGGGCAGACAGGGGACAGAGACCCAGTACTTC
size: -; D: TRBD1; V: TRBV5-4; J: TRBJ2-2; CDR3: CASSRLTGTGTGELFF; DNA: TGTGCCAGCAGCCGGCTAACCGGGACAGGGACCGGGGAGCTGTTTTTT
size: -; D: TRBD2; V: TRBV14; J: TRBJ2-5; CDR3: CASSPGGTSRRETQYF; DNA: TGTGCCAGCAGCCCCGGAGGGACTAGCAGGCGGGAGACCCAGTACTTC
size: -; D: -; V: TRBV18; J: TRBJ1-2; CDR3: CASSLNPGPGYTF; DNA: TGTGCCAGCTCACTAAACCCTGGGCCTGGCTACACCTTC
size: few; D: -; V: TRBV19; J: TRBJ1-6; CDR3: CASSMWGNVYSPLHF; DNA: TGTGCCAGTAGTATGTGGGGCAACGTCTATTCACCCCTCCACTTT
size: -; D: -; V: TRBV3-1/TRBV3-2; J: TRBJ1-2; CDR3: CASSQGTGYAGYTF; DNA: TGTGCCAGCAGCCAAGGAACAGGGTATGCTGGCTACACCTTC
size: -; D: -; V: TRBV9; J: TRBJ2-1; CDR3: CASSPFRGYNEQFF; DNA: TGTGCCAGCAGCCCCTTTAGGGGGTACAATGAGCAGTTCTTC
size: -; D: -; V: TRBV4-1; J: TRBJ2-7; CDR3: CASSQARGSNEQYF; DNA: TGCGCCAGCAGCCAAGCCAGGGGCTCCAACGAGCAGTACTTC
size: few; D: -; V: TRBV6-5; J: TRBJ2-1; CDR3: CASSPPGRYGVEQFF; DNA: TGTGCCAGCAGCCCCCCGGGCAGGTACGGGGTTGAGCAGTTCTTC
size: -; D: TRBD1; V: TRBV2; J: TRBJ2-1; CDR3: CASRETGINEQFF; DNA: TGTGCCAGCAGAGAGACAGGGATTAATGAGCAGTTCTTC
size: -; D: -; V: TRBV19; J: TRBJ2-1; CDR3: CASSIAAGWDEQFF; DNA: TGTGCCAGTAGTATCGCGGCGGGGTGGGATGAGCAGTTCTTC
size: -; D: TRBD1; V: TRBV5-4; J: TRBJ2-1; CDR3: CASSSLGQGVDNEQFF; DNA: TGTGCCAGCAGCAGCCTCGGACAGGGGGTAGACAATGAGCAGTTCTTC
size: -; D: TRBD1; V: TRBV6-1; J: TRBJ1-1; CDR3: CASSERRQGNTEAFF; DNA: TGTGCCAGCAGTGAAAGGAGACAGGGGAACACTGAAGCTTTCTTT
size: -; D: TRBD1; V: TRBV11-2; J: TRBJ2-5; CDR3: CASSFTGGRETQYF; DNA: TGTGCCAGCAGCTTCACAGGGGGCAGGGAGACCCAGTACTTC
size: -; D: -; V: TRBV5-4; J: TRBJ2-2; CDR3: CASSLAAGANTGELFF; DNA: TGTGCCAGCAGCTTGGCTGCAGGCGCGAACACCGGGGAGCTGTTTTTT
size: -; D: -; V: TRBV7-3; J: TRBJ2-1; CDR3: CASSSRGGNEQFF; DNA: TGTGCCAGCAGCTCCAGAGGGGGTAATGAGCAGTTCTTC
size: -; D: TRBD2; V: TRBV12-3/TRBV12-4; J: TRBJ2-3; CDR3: CATWTSGRDTQYF; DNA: TGTGCCACCTGGACTAGCGGTAGAGATACGCAGTATTTT
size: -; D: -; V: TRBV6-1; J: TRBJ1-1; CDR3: CASSDRGVTEAFF; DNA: TGTGCCAGCAGTGACAGGGGTGTCACTGAAGCTTTCTTT
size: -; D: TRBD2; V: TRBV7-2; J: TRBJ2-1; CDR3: CASSLARLAGVNEQFF; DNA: TGTGCCAGCAGCTTAGCGAGACTAGCGGGGGTCAATGAGCAGTTCTTC
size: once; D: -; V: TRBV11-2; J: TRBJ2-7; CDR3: CASSLSAGTYEQYF; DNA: TGTGCCAGCAGCTTAAGTGCGGGGACCTACGAGCAGTACTTC
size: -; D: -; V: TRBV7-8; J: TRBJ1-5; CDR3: CASSLAQANQPQHF; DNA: TGTGCCAGCAGCTTAGCACAGGCCAATCAGCCCCAGCATTTT
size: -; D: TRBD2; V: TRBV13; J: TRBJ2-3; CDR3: CASSGGVSGFTDTQYF; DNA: TGTGCCAGCAGCGGGGGTGTTAGCGGGTTCACAGATACGCAGTATTTT
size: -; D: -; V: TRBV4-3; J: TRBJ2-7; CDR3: CASSQDVGAYEQYF; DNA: TGCGCCAGCAGCCAAGATGTGGGGGCTTACGAGCAGTACTTC
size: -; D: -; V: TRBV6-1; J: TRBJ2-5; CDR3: CASSETRGQETQYF; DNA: TGTGCCAGCAGTGAAACCAGGGGCCAAGAGACCCAGTACTTC
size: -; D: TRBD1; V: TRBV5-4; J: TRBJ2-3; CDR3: CASSAPEGTGIADTQYF; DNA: TGTGCCAGCAGCGCCCCCGAGGGGACAGGGATCGCAGATACGCAGTATTTT
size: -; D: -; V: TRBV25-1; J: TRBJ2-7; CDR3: CASSLSYEQYF; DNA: TGTGCCAGCAGCCTCTCCTACGAGCAGTACTTC
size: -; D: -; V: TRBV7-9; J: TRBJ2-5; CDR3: CANSVLRETQYF; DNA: TGTGCCAACTCAGTCTTGCGGGAGACCCAGTACTTC
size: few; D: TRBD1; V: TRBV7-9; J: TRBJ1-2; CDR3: CASSGDRGAYGYTF; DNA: TGTGCCAGCAGCGGAGACAGGGGCGCCTATGGCTACACCTTC
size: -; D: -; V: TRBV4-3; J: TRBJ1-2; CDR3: CASSQSKSGTMGGYTF; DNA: TGCGCCAGCAGCCAATCAAAATCCGGGACAATGGGCGGCTACACCTTC
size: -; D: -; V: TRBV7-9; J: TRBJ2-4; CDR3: CASSSRPPGKNIQYF; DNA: TGTGCCAGCAGTTCCCGACCCCCGGGGAAAAACATTCAGTACTTC
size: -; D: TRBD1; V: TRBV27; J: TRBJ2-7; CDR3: CASKTGNTYEQYF; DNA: TGTGCCAGCAAGACAGGGAATACCTACGAGCAGTACTTC
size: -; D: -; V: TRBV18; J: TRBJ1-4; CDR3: CASSPRGEKLFF; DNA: TGTGCCAGCTCACCGAGAGGTGAAAAACTGTTTTTT
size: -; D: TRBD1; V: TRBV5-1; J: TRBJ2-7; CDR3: CASSLAVGQNYEQYF; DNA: TGCGCCAGCAGCTTGGCTGTGGGACAGAACTACGAGCAGTACTTC
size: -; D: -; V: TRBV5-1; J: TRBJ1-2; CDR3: CASAQGQVNYGYTF; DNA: TGCGCCAGCGCCCAGGGGCAAGTTAACTATGGCTACACCTTC
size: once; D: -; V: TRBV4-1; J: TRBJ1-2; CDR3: CASSHQQGQGYTF; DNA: TGCGCCAGCAGCCATCAACAGGGCCAAGGCTACACCTTC
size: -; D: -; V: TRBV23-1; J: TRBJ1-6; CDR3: CASSQRRDLYFSPLHF; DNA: TGCGCCAGCAGTCAGAGGAGGGACCTTTACTTTTCACCCCTCCACTTT